One and the same sample provided the 21 T cell receptor beta chains below, sequenced in a study of beta chain features in type 1 diabetes. TCRB transcripts that were expressed got sequenced, as all of the isolated RNA had been reverse transcribed. Assay: immunoSEQ multiplex PCR; the TCRdb copy retains only in-frame clones and omits some. The top ten clones hold roughly 0.94% of a sample with around 280,000 clones, under 8.5% of them seen once. Sequencing used central memory CD4+ T cells from blood. Every receptor here comes from a young woman in good health.

The genes are TRBV7-9 and TRBJ1-4; 10 positions agree with TRBD1. V lost 4 bases to trimming and J lost 5 bases; unmatched junction nucleotides: 4. Germline values: CDR1 SEHNR, CDR2 FQNEAQ (reference sequence). The CDR3 length is 15 residues. This chain's CDR3 is CASSSRTGGNEKLFF. CDR3 in DNA: TGTGCCAGCAGCTCCAGGACAGGGGGGAATGAAAAACTGTTTTTT.

This clone was seen many times. The chain uses TRBV7-9 and TRBJ2-1; 7 nucleotides agree with TRBD1. The germline CDR1 and CDR2 sequences are SEHNR and FQNEAQ (reference sequence). J gave up 6 bases and V 8 bases, and 13 bases lay outside the gene matches. The CDR3 is 15 amino acids. CDR3 region: CASRQTAGGGNEQFF. In nucleotides, the CDR3 is TGTGCCAGCCGCCAAACGGCAGGGGGTGGCAATGAGCAGTTCTTC. Supplemented by reference TRBV7-9 and TRBJ2-1, the full variable domain reads DTGVSQNPRHKITKRGQNVTFRCDPISEHNRLYWYRQTLGQGPEFLTYFQNEAQLEKSRLLSDRFSAERPKGSFSTLEIQRTEQGDSAMYLCASRQTAGGGNEQFFGPGTRLTVL.

The V gene is TRBV5-4, the J gene TRBJ2-2, with D tentatively TRBD1 (5 bases). The CDR3 contains 13 residues. CDR1 SGHNT and CDR2 YYREEE come from the germline V gene (reference sequence). Trimming removed 3 bases from V and 16 bases from J, with 19 bases in between. For the CDR3, the DNA is TGTGCCAGCAGCTCAAGGGGTCCAGGACAAACGTTTTTT. Translation: CASSSRGPGQTFF.

This clone has ten or more counts. CDR3 in DNA: TGTGCCAGCAGCCAATGGACAGGGCGGGGGTCTGGGGCCAACGTCCTGACTTTC. Translation: CASSQWTGRGSGANVLTF. V is TRBV14 and J is TRBJ2-6; D is perhaps TRBD1 (8 bases). CDR1 is SGHDN, CDR2 FVKESK, per germline. The CDR3 is 18 residues long. V was shortened by 2 bases and J by 1 base, with 15 bases between the two germline ends. The full variable domain, its missing parts supplied by reference TRBV14 and TRBJ2-6, is EAGVTQFPSHSVIEKGQTVTLRCDPISGHDNLYWYRRVMGKEIKFLLHFVKESKQDESGMPNNRFLAERTGGTYSTLKVQPAELEDSGVYFCASSQWTGRGSGANVLTFGAGSRLTVL.

In this sample, this clone turned up a few times. V is TRBV7-7 and J is TRBJ2-1; tentatively, D is TRBD1 (6 bases). V dropped 6 bases and J dropped 6 bases, with 12 bases sitting between them. The V gene's germline CDR1 is SSHAT and CDR2 FNYEAQ (reference sequence). The CDR3 runs to 13 residues. Here the CDR3 reads CASSQDRSNEQFF. For the CDR3, the DNA is TGTGCCAGCAGTCAAGACAGGAGCAATGAGCAGTTCTTC.

This rearrangement joins TRBV7-2 to TRBJ1-6, with D unclear. V was trimmed by 5 bases and J by 0 bases, leaving 11 bases between them. This CDR3 comprises 16 residues. Germline loops: CDR1 SGHTA, CDR2 FQGNSA. The chain's CDR3 is CASSPLESSYNSPLHF. In DNA, the CDR3 is TGTGCCAGCAGCCCACTGGAGAGCTCCTATAATTCACCCCTCCACTTT. The variable domain in full, with the rest retrieved from reference TRBV7-2 and TRBJ1-6, is GAGVSQSPSNKVTEKGKDVELRCDPISGHTALYWYRQSLGQGLEFLIYFQGNSAPDKSGLPSDRFSAERTGGSVSTLTIQRTQQEDSAVYLCASSPLESSYNSPLHFGNGTRLTVT.

This clone appeared a few times. The chain recombines TRBV7-2 with TRBJ2-7; D gene uncertain. The CDR3 length is 13 residues. Trimming shortened V by 5 bases and J by 2 bases, and 10 bases separated the two germline ends. The germline CDR1 and CDR2 sequences are SGHTA and FQGNSA. The CDR3 reads CASSPPGTYEQYF. The CDR3 nucleotides read TGTGCCAGCAGCCCCCCGGGCACCTACGAGCAGTACTTC.

This clone was observed a handful of times. J is TRBJ1-1 and V is TRBV19, with D uncertain. CDR1 and CDR2 (germline): LNHDA, SQIVND (reference sequence). The CDR3 spans 15 residues. The germline V and J ends were trimmed by 3 bases and 4 bases, with 15 bases remaining between them. CDR3 nucleotides: TGTGCCAGTAGTATCGGGCCTCAGAGATCCACTGAAGCTTTCTTT. Translating gives CASSIGPQRSTEAFF.

This clone was counted between two and nine times. The V and J genes are TRBV23-1 and TRBJ2-3; the D is unclear. TRBV23-1 is annotated as an ORF whose role is uncertain. The CDR3 extends over 13 amino acids. The V and J ends lost 2 bases and 2 bases respectively, with 5 bases between them. In DNA form, the CDR3 reads TGCGCCAGCAGTCAAGGCTACACAGATACGCAGTATTTT. This gives the protein CASSQGYTDTQYF.

The chain couples TRBV11-3 to TRBJ2-2; no clear D. In germline, CDR1 is SGHNT, CDR2 YENEEA. CDR3 length: 14 amino acids. V shed 0 bases and J shed 7 bases, with 9 bases lying between them. The CDR3: CASSLESVYGELFF. As DNA, the CDR3 is TGTGCCAGCAGCTTAGAGTCCGTGTACGGGGAGCTGTTTTTT.

This clone appeared a few times. V gene TRBV6-5 combines with J gene TRBJ1-2, with a tentative D call TRBD1 (5 bases). The germline V and J ends were trimmed by 7 bases and 6 bases, with 12 bases remaining between them. This CDR3 spans 12 amino acids. The germline V gene has CDR1 MNHEY and CDR2 SVGAGI. The CDR3 protein is CASTGRGHGYTF. CDR3 in DNA: TGTGCCAGCACAGGGAGAGGCCATGGCTACACCTTC.

This clone has only a few counts. This rearrangement joins TRBV6-5 to TRBJ1-6; tentative D call: TRBD1 (5 bases). The CDR3 totals 15 residues. V lost 2 bases and J lost 10, with 15 bases in between. Germline CDR1 reads MNHEY; CDR2 reads SVGAGI. The CDR3 DNA follows: TGTGCCAGCAGTTACGGGACGGCTAGAATGTCACCCCTCCACTTT. It translates to CASSYGTARMSPLHF.

V usage is TRBV18 and J usage is TRBJ2-7; the match to TRBD1 covers 7 bases. The trim removed 2 bases at V and 7 bases at J, leaving 5 bases unmatched. CDR3 length: 13 residues. Germline lookup yields CDR1 KGHSH and CDR2 LQKENI. CDR3 sequence reads: CASSPRGGGEQYV. CDR3 nucleotide sequence: TGTGCCAGCTCACCAAGAGGGGGCGGGGAGCAGTACGTC.

This clone was observed many times. Other DNA sequences in the sample encode the same CDR3. This chain joins TRBV4-3 and TRBJ1-1; D uncertain. Looked up from germline, CDR1 is LGHNA and CDR2 is YSLEER. This CDR3 comprises 16 residues. Trimming removed 1 base from V and 0 bases from J, with 12 bases in between. CDR3 region: CASSQGGGRVNTEAFF. DNA for the CDR3: TGCGCCAGCAGCCAAGGGGGTGGGAGAGTGAACACTGAAGCTTTCTTT.

Only a few counts were recorded for this clone. The V call is TRBV29-1, the J call TRBJ1-2; 8 bases fit TRBD1. This CDR3 is built from 13 residues. The trim removed 6 bases at V and 4 bases at J, leaving 7 bases unmatched. The germline V gene has CDR1 SQVTM and CDR2 ANQGSEA. CDR3 sequence: CSVRQGPAYGYTF. The CDR3 coding sequence is TGCAGCGTCCGACAGGGGCCCGCCTATGGCTACACCTTC.

This clone was found a few times. The chain carries TRBV2 and TRBJ2-3; D gene uncertain. V was trimmed by 2 bases and J by 11 bases, leaving 17 bases between them. CDR1 and CDR2 (germline): SNHLY, FYNNEI. The CDR3 sequence is 14 residues long. The CDR3 region is CASSEIPEVVKQYF. As DNA, the CDR3 is TGTGCCAGCAGTGAAATCCCAGAGGTGGTGAAGCAGTATTTT.

In this sample, this clone turned up a few times. This chain joins TRBV28 and TRBJ2-6; D ambiguous. Per germline, CDR1 MDHEN and CDR2 SYDVKM. V gave up 10 bases and J gave up 1 base, with 14 bases separating them. This CDR3 region has 15 residues. CDR3 residues: CATSLLRSGANVLTF. CDR3 coding DNA: TGTGCCACCAGCCTCCTTAGGTCTGGGGCCAACGTCCTGACTTTC.

This clone has a handful of counts. The V gene is TRBV7-9, the J gene TRBJ1-3; TRBD1 aligns across 7 bases. Per germline, CDR1 SEHNR and CDR2 FQNEAQ (reference sequence). This CDR3 has 17 amino acids. Trimming at V came to 6 bases and at J to 0 bases, leaving 11 bases not matched to a gene. CDR3 sequence: CASSDGAGGFSGNTIYF. The CDR3 DNA reads as TGTGCCAGCAGTGATGGGGCAGGGGGTTTCTCTGGAAACACCATATATTTT.

This sequence joins TRBV6-1 and TRBJ2-1; TRBD2 is a possible D gene (5 bases). V was shortened by 5 bases and J by 10 bases, with 9 bases between the two germline ends. The V gene's germline CDR1 is MNHNS and CDR2 SASEGT. This CDR3 is built from 11 residues. For the CDR3, the DNA is TGTGCCAGCAGTCAACCGGGAGAGCAGTTCTTC. Translating gives CASSQPGEQFF.

J is TRBJ1-1 and V is TRBV7-2; no firm D call. Germline lookup yields CDR1 SGHTA and CDR2 FQGNSA. Trimming took 3 bases from V and 4 from J, leaving 15 bases between them. This CDR3 has 15 amino acids. CDR3 region: CASSFPEFVGTEAFF. Here the CDR3 DNA reads TGTGCCAGCAGCTTTCCCGAATTTGTAGGCACTGAAGCTTTCTTT.

This clone was counted ten times or more. The CDR3 DNA is TGTGCCAGCAGCCAACTGGTCGGAGTGGCCTACAATGAGCAGTTCTTC. This encodes CASSQLVGVAYNEQFF. V is TRBV14 and J is TRBJ2-1; D unresolved. Between the trimmed V and J ends, which lost 2 bases and 2 bases, there was a span of 13 bases. The length of the CDR3 is 16 residues. Germline CDR1 is SGHDN and CDR2 is FVKESK.